These 21 T cell receptor beta chains originate from one sample sequenced in a study of T cells in tuberculosis. Method: immunoSEQ multiplex PCR; TCRdb's copy keeps in-frame clones and lacks some. The data show roughly 7,100 clones, over 90% seen once. Sequenced sample: PBMCs. These receptors originate from an adult with tuberculosis.

The chain recombines TRBV6-8 with TRBJ2-1; D gene unclear. The CDR3 sequence is 17 residues long. The V end lost 0 bases, the J end lost 8 bases, and 20 bases lay between the germline ends. From germline, CDR1 is MNHGY and CDR2 SAAAGT. Written as DNA, the CDR3 is TGTGCCAGCAGTTACTCGCCCCTCTCAGTCATCGAGGATGAGCAGTTCTTC. It codes for CASSYSPLSVIEDEQFF.

The genes are TRBV7-2 and TRBJ2-3, with D uncertain. In germline, CDR1 is SGHTA, CDR2 FQGNSA. This CDR3 is built from 12 residues. The V gene lost 3 bases and the J gene lost 6 bases, with 7 bases spanning the gap. For the CDR3, the DNA is TGTGCCAGCAGCTTCCCCGCGGATACGCAGTATTTT. Amino acids: CASSFPADTQYF.

J is TRBJ1-1 and V is TRBV6-5, with a possible D match to TRBD1 (6 bases). Germline V gives CDR1 MNHEY, CDR2 SVGAGI. The CDR3 has 13 residues. Trimming removed 7 bases from V and 3 bases from J, with 12 bases in between. The CDR3 coding sequence is TGTGCCAGCACCTACAGGGTGGACACTGAAGCTTTCTTT. Translation: CASTYRVDTEAFF.

The CDR3 loop is CASSIQGAAGNTIYF. The CDR3 region has the DNA TGCGCCAGCAGCATACAGGGGGCTGCGGGAAACACCATATATTTT. The V gene is TRBV5-1, the J gene TRBJ1-3; 9 bases are shared with TRBD1. Germline CDR1 SGHRS, CDR2 YFSETQ. This CDR3 has 15 residues. With 4 bases clipped from V and 4 bases from J, the junction kept 6 bases outside the gene matches.

The chain uses TRBV19 and TRBJ2-5; D is uncertain. Germline CDR1 and CDR2: LNHDA and SQIVND (reference sequence). V dropped 5 bases and J dropped 1 base, with 8 bases sitting between them. The CDR3 is made up of 13 amino acids. The CDR3: CASSRYAQETQYF. As DNA, the CDR3 is TGTGCCAGTAGTCGCTACGCCCAAGAGACCCAGTACTTC.

This clone was recorded once. The chain combines TRBV20-1 with TRBJ2-3; the D gene is possibly TRBD1 (5 bases). V was pared by 5 bases and J by 8 bases, with 11 bases between. This CDR3 spans 11 amino acids. From germline, CDR1 is DFQATT and CDR2 SNEGSKA (reference sequence). CDR3 bases: TGCAGTGCTTTCGACAGCCGTACGCAGTATTTT. This gives the protein CSAFDSRTQYF.

The rearrangement links TRBV6-1 to TRBJ2-3; 8 nucleotides align to TRBD2. The CDR3 is 15 amino acids. CDR1 and CDR2 (germline): MNHNS, SASEGT. J gave up 0 bases and V 8 bases, and 7 bases lay outside the gene matches. The CDR3 loop reads CASARAGASTDTQYF. CDR3 coding DNA: TGTGCCAGCGCAAGAGCGGGGGCTAGCACAGATACGCAGTATTTT.

The chain has TRBV5-1 and TRBJ2-7, with D possibly being TRBD2 (5 bases). V gave up 4 bases and J gave up 5 bases, with 16 bases separating them. Germline V gene data show CDR1 as SGHRS and CDR2 as YFSETQ. The CDR3 totals 14 residues. CDR3 sequence (DNA): TGCGCCAGCAGCGAGGCGGGTGGGCCTAACGAGCAGTACTTC. As protein: CASSEAGGPNEQYF.

The chain links TRBV10-2 to TRBJ2-7, with no clear D. V was shortened by 1 base and J by 6 bases, with 4 bases between the two germline ends. This CDR3 contains 11 residues. Germline CDR1 and CDR2: WSHSY and SAAADI. The CDR3 loop reads CASSEYGEQYF. CDR3 nucleotides: TGCGCCAGCAGTGAGTACGGCGAGCAGTACTTC.

The chain recombines TRBV27 with TRBJ2-3; TRBD2 matches 10 bases. J lost 5 bases, V lost 5 bases, and 10 bases had no gene match. Germline V gene data show CDR1 as MNHEY and CDR2 as SMNVEV (reference sequence). CDR3 length equals 16 residues. The chain's CDR3 is CASSREAGGPGDTQYF. The CDR3, as DNA: TGTGCCAGCAGTAGAGAAGCGGGAGGGCCCGGAGATACGCAGTATTTT.

The J gene is TRBJ1-2, the V gene TRBV20-1; a weak D match, TRBD1 (6 bases). In germline, CDR1 is DFQATT, CDR2 SNEGSKA (reference sequence). The CDR3 runs 11 residues. In DNA form, the CDR3 reads TGCAGAGCCACAGGGAACTATGGCTACACCTTC. Amino acid sequence: CRATGNYGYTF.

J is TRBJ2-7 and V is TRBV5-1; a possible D gene is TRBD2 (6 bases). With 2 bases removed from V and 2 bases from J, the gap between germline ends came to 11 bases. CDR3 length: 14 amino acids. Germline CDR1 reads SGHRS; CDR2 reads YFSETQ. The CDR3 nucleotides read TGCGCCAGCAGCTTCAGGAGGGAAACCTACGAGCAGTACTTC. This codes for CASSFRRETYEQYF.

For the CDR3, the DNA is TGTGCCAGCAGCCGATCCGACAGAGACACTGAAGCTTTCTTT. It encodes CASSRSDRDTEAFF. The chain joins TRBV5-8 to TRBJ1-1, with D maybe TRBD1 (5 bases). CDR1 and CDR2 from the germline V gene are SGHTS and YDEGEE. The CDR3 loop spans 14 amino acids. Trimming removed 4 bases at V and 3 bases at J, with 13 bases between.

This clone is deemed large. This chain joins TRBV4-1 and TRBJ2-5, with 9 bases fitting TRBD2. The CDR3 runs to 18 residues. V gave up 0 bases and J gave up 5 bases; unmatched junction bases: 13. CDR1 and CDR2 from the germline V gene are MGHRA and YSYEKL. The CDR3: CASSQDVSSGGLGETQYF. The CDR3 DNA follows: TGCGCCAGCAGCCAAGATGTATCGAGCGGGGGGCTCGGGGAGACCCAGTACTTC.

The V and J genes are TRBV5-1 and TRBJ1-1, with 11 positions matching TRBD1. After removal of 5 bases from V and 3 bases from J, the junction contained 6 bases not matched to a gene. Germline-derived CDR1 and CDR2 are SGHRS and YFSETQ. The CDR3 contains 15 residues. CDR3 amino acids: CASRKGQGEDTEAFF. The CDR3 region has the DNA TGCGCCAGCAGAAAGGGACAGGGGGAGGACACTGAAGCTTTCTTT. Drawing the rest from reference TRBV5-1 and TRBJ1-1, the complete variable domain is KAGVTQTPRYLIKTRGQQVTLSCSPISGHRSVSWYQQTPGQGLQFLFEYFSETQRNKGNFPGRFSGRQFSNSRSEMNVSTLELGDSALYLCASRKGQGEDTEAFFGQGTRLTVV.

This chain's CDR3 is CASSLDRGTYEQYF. DNA of the CDR3: TGTGCCAGCAGCTTGGACAGGGGGACCTACGAGCAGTACTTC. V usage is TRBV6-5 and J usage is TRBJ2-7, with 10 bases lining up with TRBD1. The V gene's germline CDR1 is MNHEY and CDR2 SVGAGI. The CDR3 has 14 residues. The ends lost 6 bases at V and 2 bases at J; junction bases unmatched: 4.

This chain links TRBV6-1 with TRBJ2-3; D is perhaps TRBD2 (6 bases). Germline CDR1 MNHNS, CDR2 SASEGT. V was shortened by 1 base and J by 4 bases, with 15 bases between the two germline ends. The CDR3 is made up of 16 amino acids. CDR3 sequence reads: CASSEGPGPGADTQYF. The DNA for the CDR3 is TGTGCCAGCAGTGAAGGCCCGGGTCCGGGAGCAGATACGCAGTATTTT.

The J gene is TRBJ2-2, the V gene TRBV11-2; tentatively, D is TRBD2 (7 bases). Trimming removed 3 bases at V and 2 bases at J, with 10 bases between. The CDR3 runs to 15 residues. Germline CDR1 SGHAT, CDR2 FQNNGV. CDR3 amino acids: CASSFRGANTGELFF. In nucleotides, the CDR3 is TGTGCCAGCAGCTTTCGGGGGGCAAACACCGGGGAGCTGTTTTTT.

The rearrangement uses TRBV19 and TRBJ2-7; 12 positions match TRBD2. V shed 5 bases, J shed 6 bases, and the junction held 8 bases outside the gene matches. Germline-derived CDR1 and CDR2 are LNHDA and SQIVND (reference sequence). CDR3 length: 15 amino acids. The CDR3 DNA sequence: TGTGCCAGTAGTCCTAGCGGGAGGGCCTCGGGCGAGCAGTACTTC. Residues: CASSPSGRASGEQYF.

The CDR3, as DNA: TGCGCCAGCAGCTTGTCAGCGGGGGGGCCGGGCAATGAGCAGTTCTTC. Amino acid sequence: CASSLSAGGPGNEQFF. The chain recombines TRBV5-1 with TRBJ2-1, with TRBD2 identical over 10 bases. The CDR3 totals 16 residues. With V trimmed by 1 base and J by 6 bases, 7 bases remained unmatched. The germline V gene encodes CDR1 SGHRS and CDR2 YFSETQ.

The chain links TRBV19 to TRBJ1-2; tentative D call: TRBD1 (5 bases). The CDR3 totals 15 residues. V dropped 5 bases and J dropped 2 bases, with 15 bases sitting between them. CDR1 and CDR2 (germline): LNHDA, SQIVND (reference sequence). CDR3 sequence: CASSSFTGVNYGYTF. CDR3 in DNA: TGTGCCAGTAGTTCTTTTACAGGTGTGAACTATGGCTACACCTTC.